This entry is about one TCR beta chain. Its antigen is unknown. A much larger clone differs by one base, so this may be a read error. Naive CD4+ cells had CD25+ Tregs removed. From the 5' RACE reads, TCRdb called clonotypes with MiXCR, one entry per CDR3 protein. Here the sample spans about 50,000 distinct CDR3 sequences, about 28% being singletons. Study results and caveats: The TCR gene usage of tumor memory CD4+ T cells clustered together with blood and lymph node memory CD4+ cells and with lymph node naive CD4+ cells.

Germline V CDR1 and CDR2: DFQATT, SNEGSKA (reference sequence). The CDR3 loop spans 14 amino acids. The chain couples TRBV20-1 to TRBJ2-7; possible D gene TRBD2, 6 bases. The specimen was naive CD4+ T cells sorted from blood. Subset indicated: naive CD4+ T cells, CD4+CD45RA+CD25-. The TCR sequence derives from a female donor with breast cancer. DNA for the CDR3: TGCGGTGCTGGCGGGACCGGGTCCTCCTACGAGCAGTACTTC. Amino acids: CGAGGTGSSYEQYF.